This TCR beta chain was identified during a study of T cell responses to AZD1222 COVID-19 vaccine. Sequenced by immunoSEQ multiplex PCR; TCRdb stores in-frame clones only, minus some. The sample holds some 100,000 clones; about 90% are singletons and the top ten take less than 9.5%. Study-wide results and limits: Spike-wide coverage was observed for vaccine-associated CD4 TCRs, with dominant responses at 160-218 and 743-854. Two AZD1222 doses significantly raised spike-specific TCR breadth and depth over controls.

The CDR3 has 13 amino acids. With V trimmed by 8 bases and J by 6 bases, 3 bases remained unmatched. The V gene's germline CDR1 is MNHEY and CDR2 SVGAGI. For this clone: The antigen is undetermined.

The input for sequencing was peripheral blood, taken on day 0 of AZD1222 vaccination. The genes are TRBV6-5 and TRBJ2-2, with TRBD2 matching over 10 bases. The source of this sequence is an adult in good health. The CDR3 bases are TGTGCCAGCCAAGCGGGAGGGGCCGGGGAGCTGTTTTTT. Translating it yields CASQAGGAGELFF.